A single sample is the source of the 20 T cell receptor beta chains below, sequenced in a study of cytomegalovirus exposure and HLA in healthy donors. Primers included in the PCR were 60 Vbeta and 13 Jbeta primers. The table came from immunoSEQ multiplex PCR; TCRdb's copy has only in-frame clones and leaves some out. The sample carries roughly 160,000 clones, 77% recorded once. The specimen sequenced was PBMCs. The receptors stem from a woman in her 30s in good health and CMV-seronegative.

V is TRBV9 and J is TRBJ2-7, with 10 bases fitting TRBD2. Germline trimming cut 0 bases from V and 7 bases from J; bases unmatched to any gene: 10. The germline V gene has CDR1 SGDLS and CDR2 YYNGEE. The CDR3 is made up of 16 amino acids. The CDR3 nucleotides read TGTGCCAGCAGCGTAGCGGCCCTAGCGGGAGCGAGGGAGCAGTACTTC. Its translation: CASSVAALAGAREQYF.

This clone was detected only a few times. The chain couples TRBV2 to TRBJ2-7; 8 bases are a match to TRBD2. Germline V gene sequence: CDR1 SNHLY, CDR2 FYNNEI. This CDR3 is built from 16 residues. The V segment lost 4 bases and the J segment 7 bases; nucleotides outside the gene matches: 15. The CDR3 DNA reads as TGTGCCAGCAGTGGGGCGCGGCTAGCGGGCCGTCAAGAGCAGTACTTC. Residues: CASSGARLAGRQEQYF.

The chain is built from TRBV27 and TRBJ2-3; a weak D match, TRBD1 (5 bases). With 5 bases removed from V and 6 bases from J, the gap between germline ends came to 18 bases. Germline-derived CDR1 and CDR2 are MNHEY and SMNVEV (reference sequence). The CDR3 totals 15 residues. For the CDR3, the DNA is TGTGCCAGCAGTCTCTGGGGCCAACTGGGGGATACGCAGTATTTT. Its translation: CASSLWGQLGDTQYF.

V gene TRBV28 combines with J gene TRBJ1-2; the D gene is possibly TRBD1 (6 bases). Germline loops: CDR1 MDHEN, CDR2 SYDVKM. CDR3 length equals 13 residues. The germline V and J ends were trimmed by 3 bases and 8 bases, with 13 bases remaining between them. The CDR3 is CASSLDRPEGYTF. In DNA form, the CDR3 reads TGTGCCAGCAGTTTGGACAGACCCGAGGGCTACACCTTC.

V and J are TRBV27 and TRBJ2-5, with TRBD1 matching 7 bases. Germline loops: CDR1 MNHEY, CDR2 SMNVEV (reference sequence). V was pared by 5 bases and J by 7 bases, with 10 bases of the junction left unmatched. There are 14 residues in the CDR3. CDR3 sequence reads: CASSQTGRGGTQYF. In DNA, the CDR3 is TGTGCCAGCAGTCAGACAGGGAGAGGGGGGACCCAGTACTTC.

CDR3: CASSQRQGAHYEQYF. For the CDR3, the DNA is TGTGCCAGCAGCCAAAGACAGGGGGCACACTACGAGCAGTACTTC. This chain links TRBV6-6 with TRBJ2-7, with TRBD1 identical over 10 bases. J gave up 3 bases and V 6 bases, and 8 bases lay outside the gene matches. This CDR3 comprises 15 residues. Germline loops: CDR1 MNHNY, CDR2 SVGAGI (reference sequence).

The V and J genes are TRBV29-1 and TRBJ1-1; the D gene is possibly TRBD1 (5 bases). Germline CDR1 reads SQVTM; CDR2 reads ANQGSEA. The CDR3 runs to 15 residues. The V and J ends lost 4 bases and 4 bases respectively, with 19 bases between them. In DNA form, the CDR3 reads TGCAGCGTTGTAAGTTGGGGGGAGTTTGGCACTGAAGCTTTCTTT. It specifies CSVVSWGEFGTEAFF.

This clone came up a few times. The chain uses TRBV5-1 and TRBJ2-6; tentatively, D is TRBD2 (5 bases). The ends were cut back, 7 bases at V and 2 bases at J, with 31 bases in the middle. CDR1 is SGHRS and CDR2 is YFSETQ in the germline V gene. CDR3 length: 21 residues. The CDR3 DNA reads as TGCGCCAGCCTCCCCTATGCGTTGAGGATGGGAGCGAACGCTGGGGCCAACGTCCTGACTTTC. Its translation: CASLPYALRMGANAGANVLTF.

The chain uses TRBV4-3 and TRBJ1-1; no clear D. V lost 1 base and J 0 bases, leaving 21 bases between the germline ends. The CDR3 spans 19 residues. Germline V gene sequence: CDR1 LGHNA, CDR2 YSLEER. The CDR3 is CASSQGSPDILKMNTEAFF. CDR3 bases: TGCGCCAGCAGCCAAGGGAGCCCCGATATATTAAAAATGAACACTGAAGCTTTCTTT.

V usage is TRBV9 and J usage is TRBJ2-1; TRBD2 matches 11 bases. The germline V gene encodes CDR1 SGDLS and CDR2 YYNGEE. This CDR3 is 15 amino acids long. Losses at the gene ends were 2 bases for V and 4 bases for J; bases not matched to a gene: 2. CDR3: CASSVSGRGYNEQFF. In DNA, the CDR3 is TGTGCCAGCAGCGTTAGCGGGAGGGGGTACAATGAGCAGTTCTTC.

This clone turned up a few times. This chain joins TRBV28 and TRBJ2-7; TRBD1 matches 8 bases. The germline V gene has CDR1 MDHEN and CDR2 SYDVKM. The CDR3 has 16 amino acids. With V trimmed by 8 bases and J by 3 bases, 15 bases remained unmatched. The CDR3 loop reads CASWGRGPTLSYEQYF. The CDR3 DNA sequence: TGTGCCAGCTGGGGCAGGGGGCCAACCCTGAGCTACGAGCAGTACTTC.

The rearrangement links TRBV21-1 to TRBJ1-2; the table calls TRBD1, which could not be checked here. TRBV21-1 is described as a pseudogene. The CDR3 has 14 amino acids. The CDR3, as DNA: TGTGCCAGCAGGTACCTTGGACAGAGCTATGGCTACACCTTC. Translated: CASRYLGQSYGYTF.

This clone was observed a few times. V gene TRBV7-6 combines with J gene TRBJ2-5; 12 bases line up with TRBD1. Trimming at V came to 2 bases and at J to 4 bases, leaving 2 bases not matched to a gene. CDR3 length: 15 amino acids. In germline, CDR1 is SGHVS, CDR2 FNYEAQ. CDR3: CASSLPGQGAETQYF. DNA of the CDR3: TGTGCCAGCAGCTTACCGGGACAGGGGGCAGAGACCCAGTACTTC.

Remarks on this clone: One end of the junction varies from germline; a read error may be responsible. The V and J genes are TRBV5-6 and TRBJ1-2; 8 bases align to TRBD1. There are 14 residues in the CDR3. Per the germline V gene, CDR1 is SGHDT and CDR2 is YYEEEE. CDR3 sequence: CASSRGQAIYGYPF. DNA of the CDR3: TGTGCCAGCAGCCGGGGACAGGCGATCTATGGCTACCCCTTC.

The V and J genes are TRBV7-9 and TRBJ2-7; a weak D match, TRBD1 (6 bases). V was clipped by 4 bases and J by 2 bases, with 15 bases between them. Germline V lookup: CDR1 SEHNR, CDR2 FQNEAQ (reference sequence). The CDR3 has 15 amino acids. CDR3 in DNA: TGTGCCAGCAGCTCCCCCGGGACATTTGCCTACGAGCAGTACTTC. The encoded protein is CASSSPGTFAYEQYF.

The rearrangement links TRBV30 to TRBJ1-3, with 8 bases identical to TRBD1. The CDR3 loop spans 14 amino acids. The germline CDR1 and CDR2 sequences are GTSNPN and SVGIG (reference sequence). V lost 2 bases to trimming and J lost 4 bases; unmatched junction nucleotides: 4. CDR3 in amino acids: CAWSKGTGGNTIYF. The CDR3 nucleotides read TGTGCCTGGAGTAAAGGGACAGGCGGAAACACCATATATTTT.

The rearrangement links TRBV7-6 to TRBJ2-3, with TRBD2 matching over 10 bases. With V trimmed by 5 bases and J by 2 bases, 16 bases remained unmatched. Germline CDR1 reads SGHVS; CDR2 reads FNYEAQ. CDR3 size: 19 residues. The CDR3 is CASSAPSEREGHLTDTQYF. Here the CDR3 DNA reads TGTGCCAGCAGCGCGCCCTCTGAGCGGGAGGGACATCTCACAGATACGCAGTATTTT. Full variable domain (missing parts from reference TRBV7-6 and TRBJ2-3): GAGVSQSPRYKVTKRGQDVALRCDPISGHVSLYWYRQALGQGPEFLTYFNYEAQQDKSGLPNDRFSAERPEGSISTLTIQRTEQRDSAMYRCASSAPSEREGHLTDTQYFGPGTRLTVL.

This chain uses TRBV19 with TRBJ2-1, with a possible D match to TRBD1 (5 bases). V gave up 9 bases and J gave up 6 bases, with 18 bases separating them. CDR3 length: 14 residues. From germline, CDR1 is LNHDA and CDR2 SQIVND (reference sequence). CDR3 sequence: CASTKGQRGNEQFF. CDR3 nucleotides: TGTGCCAGCACGAAGGGGCAAAGGGGCAATGAGCAGTTCTTC.

The chain is built from TRBV4-1 and TRBJ1-5; TRBD1 aligns across 9 bases. Germline V gene data show CDR1 as MGHRA and CDR2 as YSYEKL. This CDR3 is 18 amino acids long. V lost 4 bases, J lost 7 bases, and 17 bases stayed unmatched. The CDR3 sequence is CASSPSFFRDRVVQPQHF. CDR3 coding DNA: TGCGCCAGCAGCCCCAGTTTTTTCAGGGACAGGGTTGTCCAGCCCCAGCATTTT.

This clone was picked up one time. The gene calls are TRBV2 and TRBJ1-1; D is uncertain. Between the trimmed V and J ends, which lost 4 bases and 8 bases, there was a span of 14 bases. Germline V gene sequence: CDR1 SNHLY, CDR2 FYNNEI. The CDR3 totals 13 residues. The CDR3 protein is CASSGSGRVEAFF. The CDR3 DNA reads TGTGCCAGCAGTGGGAGCGGCCGGGTAGAAGCTTTCTTT.